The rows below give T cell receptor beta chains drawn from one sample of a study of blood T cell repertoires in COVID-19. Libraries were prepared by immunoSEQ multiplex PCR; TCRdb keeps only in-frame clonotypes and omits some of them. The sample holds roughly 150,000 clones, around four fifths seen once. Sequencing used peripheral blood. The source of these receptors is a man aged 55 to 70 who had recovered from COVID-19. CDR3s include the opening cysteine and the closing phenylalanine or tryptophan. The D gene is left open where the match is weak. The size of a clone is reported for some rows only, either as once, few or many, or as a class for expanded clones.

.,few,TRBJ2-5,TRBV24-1,CATSSGVETQYF,TGTGCCACCTCCTCAGGGGTCGAGACCCAGTACTTC
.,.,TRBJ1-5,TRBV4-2,CASSQERGGNQPQHF,TGTGCCAGCAGCCAAGAACGCGGGGGCAACCAGCCCCAGCATTTT
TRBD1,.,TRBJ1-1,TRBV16,CASSQFAGGNTEAFF,TGTGCCAGCAGCCAATTTGCAGGGGGGAACACTGAAGCTTTCTTT
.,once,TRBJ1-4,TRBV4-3,CASSQAQGGASNEKLFF,TGCGCCAGCAGCCAAGCCCAGGGTGGGGCATCTAATGAAAAACTGTTTTTT
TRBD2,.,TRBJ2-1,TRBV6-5,CASSYGTSGGAHEQFF,TGTGCCAGCAGTTACGGGACTAGCGGGGGGGCCCATGAGCAGTTCTTC
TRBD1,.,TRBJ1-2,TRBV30,CAWNGRSGTAKNYGYTF,TGTGCCTGGAACGGACGTTCGGGGACAGCAAAGAACTATGGCTACACCTTC
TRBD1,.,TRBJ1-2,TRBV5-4,CASSSPGQPIYGYTF,TGTGCCAGCAGCAGCCCGGGACAGCCTATCTATGGCTACACCTTC
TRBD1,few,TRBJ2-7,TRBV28,CASSVFMDRSHEQYF,TGTGCCAGCAGTGTATTCATGGACAGGTCCCACGAGCAGTACTTC
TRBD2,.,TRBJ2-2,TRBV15,CATSRDPSRLAGGKNTGELFF,TGTGCCACCAGCAGAGATCCTTCGCGACTAGCGGGGGGGAAAAACACCGGGGAGCTGTTTTTT
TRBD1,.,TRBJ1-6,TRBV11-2,CASTGGTANSPLHF,TGTGCCAGCACCGGAGGGACAGCTAATTCACCCCTCCACTTT
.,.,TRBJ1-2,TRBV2,CASSEHPGDYGYTF,TGTGCCAGCAGTGAACATCCAGGGGACTATGGCTACACCTTC
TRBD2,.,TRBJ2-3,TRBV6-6,CASTPGEGSTDTQYF,TGTGCCAGCACCCCCGGGGAGGGGAGCACAGATACGCAGTATTTT
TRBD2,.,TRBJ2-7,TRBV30,CAWKGAHSGRVYEQYF,TGTGCCTGGAAAGGGGCCCATAGCGGGAGAGTGTACGAGCAGTACTTC
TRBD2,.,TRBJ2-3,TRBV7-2,CASSLSPGTSGSTQYF,TGTGCCAGCAGCTTATCCCCCGGGACTAGCGGGAGTACGCAGTATTTT
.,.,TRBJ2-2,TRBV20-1,CSASQSFGELFF,TGCAGTGCTAGTCAGTCATTCGGGGAGCTGTTTTTT
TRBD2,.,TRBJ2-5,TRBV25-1,CASGLAGDQETQYF,TGTGCCAGCGGGCTAGCGGGGGACCAAGAGACCCAGTACTTC
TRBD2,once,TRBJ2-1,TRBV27,CASWTSGSHNEQFF,TGTGCCAGCTGGACTAGCGGGAGTCACAATGAGCAGTTCTTC
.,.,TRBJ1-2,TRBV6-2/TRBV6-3,CASSSTDGGNYGYTF,TGTGCCAGCAGTTCTACGGACGGGGGTAACTATGGCTACACCTTC
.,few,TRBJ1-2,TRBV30,CAWKQGASGYTF,TGTGCCTGGAAACAGGGCGCGAGTGGCTACACCTTC
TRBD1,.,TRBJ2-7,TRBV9,CASSETGTMTYEQYF,TGTGCCAGCAGCGAGACAGGGACGATGACCTACGAGCAGTACTTC
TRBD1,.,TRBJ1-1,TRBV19,CASMEAGGHTEAFF,TGTGCCAGTATGGAAGCAGGGGGGCACACTGAAGCTTTCTTT
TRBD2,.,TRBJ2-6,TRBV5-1,CASSLDGGESSGANVLTF,TGCGCCAGCAGCTTGGACGGGGGGGAGAGCTCTGGGGCCAACGTCCTGACTTTC
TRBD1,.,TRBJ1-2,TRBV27,CASRTSGGGYGYTF,TGTGCCAGCAGAACCTCAGGGGGCGGCTATGGCTACACCTTC
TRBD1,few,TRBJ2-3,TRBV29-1,CSATGQGGLADTQYF,TGCAGCGCTACCGGACAGGGGGGTTTGGCAGATACGCAGTATTTT
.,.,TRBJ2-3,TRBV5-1,CASSSFTDTQYF,TGCGCCAGCAGCTCATTCACAGATACGCAGTATTTT
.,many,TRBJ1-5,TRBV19,CASAGNSNQPQHF,TGTGCCAGTGCAGGGAATAGCAATCAGCCCCAGCATTTT
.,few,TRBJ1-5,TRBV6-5,CASSYSPGNQPQHF,TGTGCCAGCAGTTACTCCCCAGGGAATCAGCCCCAGCATTTT
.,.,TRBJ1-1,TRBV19,CASSKEGFTEAFF,TGTGCCAGTAGTAAGGAGGGATTTACTGAAGCTTTCTTT
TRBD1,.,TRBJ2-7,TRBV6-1,CASSDRDRGRNEQYF,TGTGCCAGCAGTGACCGGGACAGGGGGCGAAACGAGCAGTACTTC
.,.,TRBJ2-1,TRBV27,CASSTFSSYNEQFF,TGTGCCAGCAGTACTTTTAGCTCCTACAATGAGCAGTTCTTC
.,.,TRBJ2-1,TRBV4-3,CASSRDLLGGNNEQFF,TGCGCCAGCAGCCGCGATCTCTTAGGGGGAAACAATGAGCAGTTCTTC
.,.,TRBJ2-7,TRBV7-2,CASSLDGGPRTYEQYF,TGTGCCAGCAGCTTAGACGGGGGGCCCAGGACCTACGAGCAGTACTTC
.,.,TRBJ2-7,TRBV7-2,CASSEGSSPPGKQYF,TGTGCCAGCAGCGAGGGCTCTAGCCCGCCGGGAAAGCAGTACTTC
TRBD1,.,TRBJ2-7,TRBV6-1,CASRFGQGVYEQYF,TGTGCCAGCAGATTCGGACAGGGGGTTTACGAGCAGTACTTC
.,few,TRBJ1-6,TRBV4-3,CASSQGQGIPPLHF,TGCGCCAGCAGCCAAGGGCAGGGGATTCCACCCCTCCACTTT
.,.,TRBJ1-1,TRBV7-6,CASSLGRGVNTEAFF,TGTGCCAGCAGCTTAGGCAGGGGAGTGAACACTGAAGCTTTCTTT
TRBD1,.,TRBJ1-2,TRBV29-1,CSVVNTGGGYGYTF,TGCAGCGTTGTGAATACAGGGGGCGGGTATGGCTACACCTTC
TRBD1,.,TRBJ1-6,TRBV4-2,CASSPRDRFSYNSPLHF,TGTGCCAGCAGCCCCAGGGACAGGTTCTCCTATAATTCACCCCTCCACTTT
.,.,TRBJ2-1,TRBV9,CASSEGLAYNEQFF,TGTGCCAGCAGCGAGGGGCTAGCCTACAATGAGCAGTTCTTC
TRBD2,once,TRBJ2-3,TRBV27,CASSSTSGLAPDTQYF,TGTGCCAGCAGTTCAACTAGCGGCCTGGCCCCAGATACGCAGTATTTT
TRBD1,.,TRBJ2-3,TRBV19,CASSMYGTGGVPDTQYF,TGTGCCAGTAGTATGTATGGGACAGGGGGCGTGCCAGATACGCAGTATTTT
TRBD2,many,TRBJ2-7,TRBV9,CASSPGTSGSFYEQYF,TGTGCCAGCAGCCCGGGGACTAGCGGGAGTTTCTACGAGCAGTACTTC
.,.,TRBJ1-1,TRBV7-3,CASSPHGGDAGTEAFF,TGTGCCAGCAGCCCGCATGGCGGGGACGCGGGTACTGAAGCTTTCTTT
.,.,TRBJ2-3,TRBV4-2,CASSQDMGPTQYF,TGTGCCAGCAGCCAAGATATGGGCCCCACGCAGTATTTT
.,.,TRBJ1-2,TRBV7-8,CASSLGSGDYGYTF,TGTGCCAGCAGCTTAGGTTCAGGGGACTATGGCTACACCTTC
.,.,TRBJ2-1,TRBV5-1,CASSFEVTGRSYNEQFF,TGCGCCAGCAGCTTCGAAGTCACAGGGCGCTCCTACAATGAGCAGTTCTTC
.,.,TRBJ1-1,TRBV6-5,CASRSYTEAFF,TGTGCCAGCAGGTCCTACACTGAAGCTTTCTTT
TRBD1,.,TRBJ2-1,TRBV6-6,CASSYEGTEYNEQFF,TGTGCCAGCAGTTACGAGGGGACAGAGTACAATGAGCAGTTCTTC
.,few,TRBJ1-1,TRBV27,CASSIYRDTEAFF,TGTGCCAGCAGTATCTACAGGGACACTGAAGCTTTCTTT
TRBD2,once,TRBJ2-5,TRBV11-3,CASSSRVAGQETQYF,TGTGCCAGCAGCTCCCGGGTAGCGGGGCAAGAGACCCAGTACTTC